The clone carrying this T cell receptor (beta chain) has only a few counts. These data are taken from a study of cytotoxic CD8 clonotypes in ibrutinib-treated CLL. Trimming removed 0 bases at V and 5 bases at J, with 5 bases between. The CDR3 has 12 residues. CDR1 is SGHRS and CDR2 is YFSETQ in the germline V gene. Here immunoSEQ multiplex PCR was the method, and the copy in TCRdb shows in-frame clones only, minus some. The sample lists 100,000 to 150,000 clones, over 75% seen once, with roughly 2% in the top ten. The sample in question was PBMCs, obtained after 24 months of ibrutinib treatment. This rearrangement joins TRBV5-1 to TRBJ2-5; D is uncertain. The receptor comes from a human donor with chronic lymphocytic leukemia. The CDR3 sequence is CASSLAGETQYF. The CDR3 DNA is TGCGCCAGCAGCTTGGCCGGGGAGACCCAGTACTTC.